This T cell receptor beta chain was documented in a study of identifying expanded T cells in peripheral blood. CDR3 size: 17 residues. V shed 2 bases, J shed 5 bases, and the junction held 9 bases outside the gene matches. Germline loops: CDR1 SGDLS, CDR2 YYNGEE. Only in-frame clones appear in the TCRdb table, and some are missing; sequencing was by immunoSEQ multiplex PCR. The repertoire includes some 93,000 clones, roughly 88% of them detected once, and less than 6% sits in the top ten. V gene TRBV9 combines with J gene TRBJ2-1; TRBD2 agrees at 11 bases. The sequenced material came from blood. The clonotype originates from a person between 18 and 69 years old in good health. The CDR3 protein is CASSVYPGLAADNEQFF. The CDR3 DNA is TGTGCCAGCAGCGTCTACCCGGGACTAGCGGCAGACAATGAGCAGTTCTTC.